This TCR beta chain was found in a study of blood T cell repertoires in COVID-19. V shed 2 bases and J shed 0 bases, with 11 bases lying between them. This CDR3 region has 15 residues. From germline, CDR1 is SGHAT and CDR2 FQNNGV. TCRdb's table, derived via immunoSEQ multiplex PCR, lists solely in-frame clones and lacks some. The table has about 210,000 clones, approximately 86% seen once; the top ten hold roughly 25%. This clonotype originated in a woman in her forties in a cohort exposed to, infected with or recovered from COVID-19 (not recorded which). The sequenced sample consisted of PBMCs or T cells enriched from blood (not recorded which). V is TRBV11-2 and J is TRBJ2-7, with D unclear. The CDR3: CASSLLRGSSYEQYF. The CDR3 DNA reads TGTGCCAGCAGCTTATTGCGCGGAAGCTCCTACGAGCAGTACTTC.